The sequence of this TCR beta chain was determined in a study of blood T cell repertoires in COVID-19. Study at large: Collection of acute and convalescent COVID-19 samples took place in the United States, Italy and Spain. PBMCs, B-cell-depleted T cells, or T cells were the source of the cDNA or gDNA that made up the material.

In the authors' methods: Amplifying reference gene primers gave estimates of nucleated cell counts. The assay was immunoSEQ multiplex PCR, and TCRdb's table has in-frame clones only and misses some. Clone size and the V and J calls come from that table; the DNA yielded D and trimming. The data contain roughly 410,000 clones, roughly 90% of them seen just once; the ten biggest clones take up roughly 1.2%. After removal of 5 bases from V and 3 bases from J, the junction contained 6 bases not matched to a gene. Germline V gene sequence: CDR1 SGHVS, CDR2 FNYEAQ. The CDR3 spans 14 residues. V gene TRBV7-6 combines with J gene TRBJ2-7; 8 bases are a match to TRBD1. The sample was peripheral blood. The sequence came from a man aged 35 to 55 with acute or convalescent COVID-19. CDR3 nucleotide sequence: TGTGCCAGCAGCGGGCGGACAGGGTACTACGAGCAGTACTTC. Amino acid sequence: CASSGRTGYYEQYF.